This record concerns one T cell receptor beta chain sequence. Its antigen is not identified. These data come from a study of T cell responses to AZD1222 COVID-19 vaccine. The overall study: Pooled together were second doses at about 4 or about 12 weeks.

Study-wide points: Vaccine-associated CD4 TCRs spanned spike, dominant at 160-218 and 743-854. Breadth and depth of Spike-specific TCRs rose after two AZD1222 doses. Clonal diversity was possibly underestimated, and the donors were mostly white British, with more females.

Libraries were prepared by immunoSEQ multiplex PCR; TCRdb keeps only in-frame clonotypes and omits some of them. Of around 130,000 clones listed, 80% to 90% are singletons. The germline V gene has CDR1 SGHTA and CDR2 FQGNSA. This CDR3 contains 14 residues. V lost 2 bases to trimming and J lost 8 bases, with 10 bases between them. The origin of this receptor is an adult in good health. The chain combines TRBV7-2 with TRBJ1-6; D gene uncertain. The material was peripheral blood, obtained on day 0 of AZD1222 vaccination. CDR3 sequence (DNA): TGTGCCAGCAGCTTATACCCAGTGGATTCACCCCTCCACTTT. Amino acids: CASSLYPVDSPLHF.